This TCR beta chain derives from a study of T-cell reconstitution after alpha-beta-depleted transplantation in children. Study conclusions and caveats: T cells produced anew were the main source of T-cell counts and diversity one year after transplant. The high TCRbeta diversity at day 60 in some patients came from surviving recipient T cells and thymic progenitors. Alpha-beta T cells present about two months after transplant were reported to originate from several hundred expanded graft clones.

Germline CDR1 reads SGDLS; CDR2 reads YYNGEE. V shed 2 bases and J shed 5 bases, with 8 bases lying between them. This CDR3 is 14 amino acids long. The authors prepared the TCRbeta library with unique molecular identifiers. In TCRdb, the PCR reads were re-called with MiXCR into one record per CDR3 protein. Here the sample spans over 7,500 distinct CDR3 sequences, 10% to 15% being singletons. There are many counts of this clonotype. Its antigen is not known. The TCR sequence derives from a patient aged 2-10 years who had a stem cell transplant for inherited bone marrow failure, so the T cells may come from the graft donor. The V call is TRBV9, the J call TRBJ1-6; D gene uncertain. Sequencing was performed on PBMCs, mostly from graft donor cells, taken 60 days after TCRalphabeta/CD19-depleted stem cell transplant. In nucleotides, the CDR3 is TGTGCCAGCAGCGTGCGGACGGATAATTCACCCCTCCACTTT. Amino acid sequence: CASSVRTDNSPLHF.